The 20 T cell receptor beta chains presented below share a single source sample, sequenced in a study of T cell responses to AZD1222 COVID-19 vaccine. Profiled with immunoSEQ multiplex PCR; TCRdb holds only in-frame clones, not every one. This table has roughly 140,000 clones, 85% to 90% appearing once. The sample consisted of peripheral blood, taken 28 days after the second AZD1222 dose. The receptors were sampled from an adult who received the AZD1222 COVID-19 vaccine.

The CDR3 spells CARSLVETQYF. Written as DNA, the CDR3 is TGTGCCAGAAGCTTGGTGGAGACCCAGTACTTC. The rearrangement uses TRBV5-3 and TRBJ2-5; D ambiguous. TRBV5-3 is assigned to the ORF class and has an uncertain function. This CDR3 comprises 11 residues. The V end lost 0 bases, the J end lost 5 bases, and 2 bases lay between the germline ends.

The rearrangement uses TRBV19 and TRBJ2-1, with 9 bases matching TRBD2. Trimming at V came to 1 base and at J to 8 bases, leaving 3 bases not matched to a gene. The CDR3 consists of 14 residues. Germline assignment: CDR1 LNHDA and CDR2 SQIVND (reference sequence). In nucleotides, the CDR3 is TGTGCCAGTAGTATAGGGACTAGCGCCGATGAGCAGTTCTTC. Translation gives CASSIGTSADEQFF.

V gene TRBV28 combines with J gene TRBJ1-5; D perhaps matches TRBD1 (6 bases). CDR3 length: 15 amino acids. The V gene's germline CDR1 is MDHEN and CDR2 SYDVKM. V was shortened by 7 bases and J by 6 bases, with 19 bases between the two germline ends. CDR3 DNA: TGTGCCAGCACCTTAGGGGGGGACACCGGTCAGCCCCAGCATTTT. This gives the protein CASTLGGDTGQPQHF. Drawing the rest from reference TRBV28 and TRBJ1-5, the complete variable domain is DVKVTQSSRYLVKRTGEKVFLECVQDMDHENMFWYRQDPGLGLRLIYFSYDVKMKEKGDIPEGYSVSREKKERFSLILESASTNQTSMYLCASTLGGDTGQPQHFGDGTRLSIL.

This clone has a single count. The chain employs TRBV7-3 and TRBJ2-7; 10 nucleotides match TRBD2. V was pared by 5 bases and J by 5 bases, with 6 bases of the junction left unmatched. Germline CDR1 is SGHTA and CDR2 is FQGTGA. The CDR3 runs to 14 residues. The CDR3 DNA follows: TGTGCCAGCAGCCCTAGCGGGAGCTGGAACGAGCAGTACTTC. Translated: CASSPSGSWNEQYF.

The chain combines TRBV29-1 with TRBJ1-3; D unresolved. This CDR3 is built from 13 residues. Trimming removed 4 bases at V and 1 base at J, with 8 bases between. Per the germline V gene, CDR1 is SQVTM and CDR2 is ANQGSEA. The CDR3 DNA sequence: TGCAGCGTTGTTTCGGGTTCTGGAAACACCATATATTTT. This codes for CSVVSGSGNTIYF.

The chain couples TRBV11-2 to TRBJ2-6; no clear D gene. The CDR3 has 17 residues. Between the trimmed V and J ends, which lost 6 bases and 0 bases, there was a span of 15 bases. Germline V lookup: CDR1 SGHAT, CDR2 FQNNGV. Written as DNA, the CDR3 is TGTGCCAGCAGTTCCTACGCGATCGCCTCTGGGGCCAACGTCCTGACTTTC. This codes for CASSSYAIASGANVLTF.

V and J are TRBV5-1 and TRBJ2-7, with 8 positions matching TRBD1. The junction had 6 bases not matched to a gene; V was cut back by 0 bases and J by 7 bases. The CDR3 length is 14 residues. Germline-derived CDR1 and CDR2 are SGHRS and YFSETQ. Here the CDR3 DNA reads TGCGCCAGCAGCTTGGGGACAGGGCTTGGGGAGCAGTACTTC. Translated: CASSLGTGLGEQYF.

This clone was counted between two and nine times. The chain is built from TRBV19 and TRBJ2-2; D may be TRBD1 (6 bases). The CDR3 spans 15 residues. Trimming took 4 bases from V and 6 from J, leaving 15 bases between them. Germline CDR1 is LNHDA and CDR2 is SQIVND (reference sequence). The CDR3 is CASSTQRGLAGELFF. The CDR3 nucleotides read TGTGCCAGTAGTACCCAAAGGGGGTTAGCCGGGGAGCTGTTTTTT.

The rearrangement uses TRBV27 and TRBJ2-1, with 11 positions matching TRBD2. The J segment lost 5 bases and the V segment lost 5 bases, leaving 5 bases of the junction unmatched. In germline, CDR1 is MNHEY, CDR2 SMNVEV (reference sequence). CDR3 length: 15 residues. The CDR3 loop is CASSPLAGGHNEQFF. The CDR3 nucleotides are TGTGCCAGCAGTCCGTTAGCGGGAGGGCACAATGAGCAGTTCTTC.

This chain joins TRBV27 and TRBJ1-6; 10 bases are a match to TRBD1. Germline CDR1 is MNHEY and CDR2 is SMNVEV (reference sequence). V was pared by 2 bases and J by 9 bases, with 1 base of the junction left unmatched. CDR3 length: 14 amino acids. The chain's CDR3 is CASSLGTGVSPLHF. The CDR3 DNA sequence: TGTGCCAGCAGTTTAGGGACAGGGGTTTCACCCCTCCACTTT.

This clone came up once. This chain connects TRBV28 to TRBJ2-2; no clear D gene. The germline CDR1 and CDR2 sequences are MDHEN and SYDVKM. Trimming took 2 bases from V and 3 from J, leaving 7 bases between them. This CDR3 is 14 amino acids long. Here the CDR3 reads CASSLGLHTGELFF. In DNA form, the CDR3 reads TGTGCCAGCAGTTTAGGCTTACACACCGGGGAGCTGTTTTTT.

The CDR3 coding sequence is TGTGCCAGCAGACTCAAAGTCACAGGGGCGGGGGCCAACGTCCTGACTTTC. Encoded protein: CASRLKVTGAGANVLTF. V gene TRBV27 combines with J gene TRBJ2-6; 7 bases fit TRBD1. This CDR3 is 17 amino acids long. CDR1 is MNHEY, CDR2 SMNVEV, per germline (reference sequence). Losses at the gene ends were 6 bases for V and 4 bases for J; bases not matched to a gene: 12. Filled out from reference TRBV27 and TRBJ2-6, the complete variable domain reads EAQVTQNPRYLITVTGKKLTVTCSQNMNHEYMSWYRQDPGLGLRQIYYSMNVEVTDKGDVPEGYKVSRKEKRNFPLILESPSPNQTSLYFCASRLKVTGAGANVLTFGAGSRLTVL.

This sequence joins TRBV7-3 and TRBJ2-2, with TRBD2 matching over 8 bases. This CDR3 comprises 16 residues. Trimming removed 4 bases from V and 1 base from J; junction bases left unmatched: 5. Germline V gene lookup returns CDR1 SGHTA and CDR2 FQGTGA. CDR3 bases: TGTGCCAGCAGCTCATTAGCGGGACTGAACACCGGGGAGCTGTTTTTT. As protein: CASSSLAGLNTGELFF.

The chain has TRBV2 and TRBJ2-5; D not certain. CDR1 is SNHLY, CDR2 FYNNEI, per germline. Deletions cut 6 bases from V and 1 base from J, with 6 bases between. The CDR3 totals 12 residues. CDR3 nucleotide sequence: TGTGCCAGCAGGGCGTCCCAAGAGACCCAGTACTTC. The encoded protein is CASRASQETQYF.

The rearrangement joins TRBV7-2 to TRBJ2-1; D is uncertain. The CDR3 is made up of 15 amino acids. The V gene's germline CDR1 is SGHTA and CDR2 FQGNSA. Trimming cost V 5 bases and J 0 bases, with 11 bases left between them. The chain's CDR3 is CASSPDTYSYNEQFF. DNA of the CDR3: TGTGCCAGCAGCCCCGACACCTACTCCTACAATGAGCAGTTCTTC. Together with reference TRBV7-2 and TRBJ2-1, the CDR3 gives the full variable domain: GAGVSQSPSNKVTEKGKDVELRCDPISGHTALYWYRQSLGQGLEFLIYFQGNSAPDKSGLPSDRFSAERTGGSVSTLTIQRTQQEDSAVYLCASSPDTYSYNEQFFGPGTRLTVL.

The CDR3 coding sequence is TGCAGCGTTTCCCTGCGGGGAAACGCTGAAGCTTTCTTT. Its protein is CSVSLRGNAEAFF. The V gene is TRBV29-1, the J gene TRBJ1-1, with unresolved D. Trimming removed 5 bases from V and 6 bases from J, with 16 bases in between. CDR1 is SQVTM and CDR2 is ANQGSEA in the germline V gene. The CDR3 contains 13 residues.

The V gene is TRBV29-1, the J gene TRBJ2-1; TRBD2 matches 8 bases. The CDR3 runs to 17 residues. With V trimmed by 7 bases and J by 1 base, 15 bases remained unmatched. CDR1 is SQVTM and CDR2 is ANQGSEA in the germline V gene. The CDR3 region has the DNA TGCAGCGCTAGGATGGGGCTAGCGGGTGTATCCTACAATGAGCAGTTCTTC. Its protein is CSARMGLAGVSYNEQFF.

The V and J genes are TRBV2 and TRBJ2-3; TRBD1 matches 8 bases. V gave up 11 bases and J gave up 3 bases; unmatched junction bases: 13. The CDR3 covers 15 residues. Germline CDR1 SNHLY, CDR2 FYNNEI. CDR3 sequence reads: CAASPGGDATDTQYF. The DNA for the CDR3 is TGTGCCGCTTCACCAGGGGGCGATGCAACAGATACGCAGTATTTT.

V is TRBV4-1 and J is TRBJ2-3; TRBD1 matches 7 bases. The germline V gene has CDR1 MGHRA and CDR2 YSYEKL. Trimming at V came to 2 bases and at J to 3 bases, leaving 5 bases not matched to a gene. This CDR3 has 15 residues. The CDR3, as DNA: TGCGCCAGCAGCCAACAGACAGGGCCTACAGATACGCAGTATTTT. Translation gives CASSQQTGPTDTQYF.

This chain links TRBV25-1 with TRBJ1-1; D is perhaps TRBD1 (5 bases). The ends were cut back, 3 bases at V and 7 bases at J, with 12 bases in the middle. The germline V gene encodes CDR1 MGHDK and CDR2 SYGVNS. The CDR3 has 13 residues. The CDR3 DNA follows: TGTGCCAGCAGTGAGGGGGTGGGGCTTGAAGCTTTCTTT. This translates into CASSEGVGLEAFF.